The source of this TCR beta chain is a study of T cell responses to AZD1222 COVID-19 vaccine. General study results and limits: There were repertoire samples only from the period after the peak T cell response. Donors were mostly white British, more females; clonal diversity possibly underestimated.

In regard to this clone: As yet, its antigen is unknown.

Only in-frame clones appear in the TCRdb table, and some are missing; sequencing was by immunoSEQ multiplex PCR. The sample contains tens of thousands of clones, roughly four fifths of which appear only once. The sequence derives from an adult who received the AZD1222 COVID-19 vaccine. The sample in question was peripheral blood, obtained 28 days after the second AZD1222 dose.

CDR3 region: CASSALMGGSEKLFF. The CDR3 nucleotides are TGTGCCAGCAGCGCCCTCATGGGAGGGAGTGAAAAACTGTTTTTT. This sequence joins TRBV7-9 and TRBJ1-4; D is undetermined. Trimming shortened V by 5 bases and J by 7 bases, and 17 bases separated the two germline ends. In germline, CDR1 is SEHNR, CDR2 FQNEAQ (reference sequence). The CDR3 is 15 amino acids. The full variable domain, its missing parts supplied by reference TRBV7-9 and TRBJ1-4, is DTGVSQNPRHKITKRGQNVTFRCDPISEHNRLYWYRQTLGQGPEFLTYFQNEAQLEKSRLLSDRFSAERPKGSFSTLEIQRTEQGDSAMYLCASSALMGGSEKLFFGSGTQLSVL.